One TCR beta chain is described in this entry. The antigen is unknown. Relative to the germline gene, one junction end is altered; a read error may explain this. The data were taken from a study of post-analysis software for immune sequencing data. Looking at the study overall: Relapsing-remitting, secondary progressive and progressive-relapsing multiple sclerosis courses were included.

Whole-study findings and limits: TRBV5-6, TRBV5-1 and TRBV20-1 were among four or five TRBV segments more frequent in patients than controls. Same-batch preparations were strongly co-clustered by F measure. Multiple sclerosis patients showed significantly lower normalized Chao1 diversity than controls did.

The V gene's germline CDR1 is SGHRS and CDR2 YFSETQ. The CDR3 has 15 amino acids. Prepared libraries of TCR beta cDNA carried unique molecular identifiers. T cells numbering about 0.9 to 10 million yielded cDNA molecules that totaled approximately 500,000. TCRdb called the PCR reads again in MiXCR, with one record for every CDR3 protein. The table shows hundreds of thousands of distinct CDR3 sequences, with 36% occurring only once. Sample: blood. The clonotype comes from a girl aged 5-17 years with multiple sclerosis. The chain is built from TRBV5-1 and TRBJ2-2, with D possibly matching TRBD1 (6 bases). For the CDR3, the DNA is TGCGCCAGCAGCCAACGGACGTGGGACACCGGGGAGCGGTTTTTT. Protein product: CASSQRTWDTGERFF.